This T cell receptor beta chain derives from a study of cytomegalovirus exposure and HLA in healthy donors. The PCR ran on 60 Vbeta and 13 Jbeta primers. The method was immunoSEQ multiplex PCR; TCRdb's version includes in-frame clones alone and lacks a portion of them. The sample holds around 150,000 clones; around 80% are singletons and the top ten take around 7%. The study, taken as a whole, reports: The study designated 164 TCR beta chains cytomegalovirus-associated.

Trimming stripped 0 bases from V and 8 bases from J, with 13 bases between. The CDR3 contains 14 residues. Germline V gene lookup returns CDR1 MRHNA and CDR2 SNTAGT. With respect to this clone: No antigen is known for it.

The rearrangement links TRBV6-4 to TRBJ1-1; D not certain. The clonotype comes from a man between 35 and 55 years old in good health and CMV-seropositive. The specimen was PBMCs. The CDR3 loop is CASSDSSAPEEAFF. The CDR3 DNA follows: TGTGCCAGCAGTGACTCGAGCGCCCCGGAGGAAGCTTTCTTT.